The 25 T cell receptor beta chains listed next were all sequenced from one sample in a study of blood T cell repertoires in COVID-19. Some clones are missing from TCRdb's copy, which holds only in-frame ones; the method was immunoSEQ multiplex PCR. The table shows fewer than 25,000 clones, with around 88% occurring only once. Source material: peripheral blood. The receptors here all came from an older woman with active COVID-19.

The rearrangement links TRBV29-1 to TRBJ1-2; TRBD1 matches at 9 bases. The CDR3 spans 14 residues. Germline V gene data show CDR1 as SQVTM and CDR2 as ANQGSEA. The ends lost 5 bases at V and 4 bases at J; junction bases unmatched: 8. The CDR3 loop is CSVLRTGGPYGYTF. CDR3 in DNA: TGCAGCGTTCTCCGCACAGGGGGCCCCTATGGCTACACCTTC.

V is TRBV3-1 (or the pseudogene TRBV3-2) and J is TRBJ2-1, with 8 bases fitting TRBD2. Germline loops: CDR1 LGHDT, CDR2 YNNKEL (reference sequence). V was clipped by 0 bases and J by 9 bases; unmatched bases: 10. This CDR3 has 16 residues. CDR3: CASSQDGTSKVVEQFF. Written as DNA, the CDR3 is TGTGCCAGCAGCCAAGACGGGACTAGTAAGGTTGTTGAGCAGTTCTTC.

CDR3 sequence: CASSLDSNYGYTF. CDR3 sequence (DNA): TGTGCCAGCAGCTTAGACAGTAACTATGGCTACACCTTC. The V call is TRBV6-5, the J call TRBJ1-2, with D possibly TRBD1 on 5 matching bases. V lost 6 bases to trimming and J lost 1 base, with 9 bases between them. This CDR3 has 13 amino acids. Germline V lookup: CDR1 MNHEY, CDR2 SVGAGI.

The chain recombines TRBV6-5 with TRBJ1-2, with a weak D call TRBD1 (6 bases). The V end was cut by 5 bases, the J end by 2 bases, with 6 bases between. The CDR3 covers 12 residues. CDR1 and CDR2 from the germline V gene are MNHEY and SVGAGI. The CDR3 reads CASSQGNYGYTF. The CDR3 bases are TGTGCCAGCAGTCAGGGGAACTATGGCTACACCTTC.

This clone was seen just once. The V call is TRBV11-2, the J call TRBJ2-3; 10 nucleotides agree with TRBD2. V lost 5 bases and J lost 6; bases outside the gene matches: 5. Germline V gives CDR1 SGHAT, CDR2 FQNNGV. The CDR3 has 14 amino acids. CDR3 loop: CASSRLAGRDTQYF. CDR3 bases: TGTGCCAGCAGCAGACTAGCGGGCCGGGATACGCAGTATTTT.

This chain joins TRBV5-1 and TRBJ2-7; tentatively, D is TRBD1 (6 bases). This CDR3 contains 14 residues. Trimming removed 4 bases at V and 2 bases at J, with 13 bases between. Germline CDR1 SGHRS, CDR2 YFSETQ. The CDR3 DNA is TGCGCCAGCAGCGACCCAGGGGCGGCCTACGAGCAGTACTTC. This translates into CASSDPGAAYEQYF. Full variable domain (outside the CDR3, taken from reference TRBV5-1 and TRBJ2-7): KAGVTQTPRYLIKTRGQQVTLSCSPISGHRSVSWYQQTPGQGLQFLFEYFSETQRNKGNFPGRFSGRQFSNSRSEMNVSTLELGDSALYLCASSDPGAAYEQYFGPGTRLTVT.

The gene calls are TRBV6-1 and TRBJ2-5, with D tentatively TRBD2 (6 bases). Germline assignment: CDR1 MNHNS and CDR2 SASEGT. The CDR3 is made up of 15 amino acids. The germline V and J ends were trimmed by 3 bases and 2 bases, with 13 bases remaining between them. CDR3 in DNA: TGTGCCAGCAGTGAGGTCTTGGGGGGACAAGAGACCCAGTACTTC. Translating it yields CASSEVLGGQETQYF.

The rearrangement joins TRBV18 to TRBJ2-7; D gene uncertain. The CDR3 sequence is 13 residues long. Deletions cut 2 bases from V and 2 bases from J, with 7 bases between. In germline, CDR1 is KGHSH, CDR2 LQKENI. CDR3 residues: CASSPMRTYEQYF. DNA for the CDR3: TGTGCCAGCTCACCAATGCGGACCTACGAGCAGTACTTC.

J is TRBJ1-2 and V is TRBV18; 7 bases are a match to TRBD1. J was trimmed by 2 bases and V by 5 bases; bases with no gene match: 11. This CDR3 contains 16 residues. Looked up from germline, CDR1 is KGHSH and CDR2 is LQKENI. The DNA for the CDR3 is TGTGCCAGCTCATCGCTGCAGGGGGGCGCCAACTATGGCTACACCTTC. Protein sequence: CASSSLQGGANYGYTF.

Relative to its sample, this clone is medium-sized. The rearrangement links TRBV27 to TRBJ1-2; 7 bases line up with TRBD1. CDR1 and CDR2 from the germline V gene are MNHEY and SMNVEV (reference sequence). The CDR3 runs 15 residues. The junction had 9 bases not matched to a gene; V was cut back by 2 bases and J by 6 bases. The CDR3: CASSLVGTGANGYTF. As DNA, the CDR3 is TGTGCCAGCAGTTTAGTCGGAACAGGGGCGAATGGCTACACCTTC.

The V gene is TRBV5-5, the J gene TRBJ1-4; no firm D call. The germline V gene encodes CDR1 SGHKS and CDR2 YYEKEE (reference sequence). Between the trimmed V and J ends, which lost 0 bases and 6 bases, there was a span of 9 bases. This CDR3 contains 14 residues. CDR3 sequence: CASSLALGDEKLFF. CDR3 sequence (DNA): TGTGCCAGCAGCTTGGCCCTCGGAGATGAAAAACTGTTTTTT.

The chain couples TRBV5-8 to TRBJ1-5, with D maybe TRBD1 (5 bases). Trimming cost V 0 bases and J 8 bases, with 24 bases left between them. Germline-derived CDR1 and CDR2 are SGHTS and YDEGEE. The CDR3 is made up of 18 amino acids. CDR3 DNA sequence: TGTGCCAGCAGCTTGGTTATTAGGGGCCGGAAAAGGGATGAGCCCCAGCATTTT. Its translation: CASSLVIRGRKRDEPQHF.

The V gene is TRBV29-1, the J gene TRBJ1-1; D remains ambiguous. Germline CDR1 and CDR2: SQVTM and ANQGSEA. The CDR3 totals 14 residues. V was pared by 4 bases and J by 2 bases, with 14 bases between. The CDR3 sequence: CSVAPGERNTEAFF. The CDR3 DNA follows: TGCAGCGTTGCACCAGGCGAGAGAAACACTGAAGCTTTCTTT.

The chain recombines TRBV29-1 with TRBJ2-3; TRBD2 matches 7 bases. V lost 4 bases and J lost 2; bases outside the gene matches: 3. Germline V gene sequence: CDR1 SQVTM, CDR2 ANQGSEA. CDR3 length: 13 amino acids. CDR3 sequence (DNA): TGCAGCGTTGGGGGGGGAAACACAGATACGCAGTATTTT. Translated, it gives CSVGGGNTDTQYF.

The chain is built from TRBV29-1 and TRBJ1-3, with 7 bases aligning to TRBD1. Germline CDR1 and CDR2: SQVTM and ANQGSEA. This CDR3 spans 13 amino acids. V lost 4 bases and J lost 4; bases outside the gene matches: 4. CDR3 DNA: TGCAGCGTTGCACAGGGGAAAGGAAACACCATATATTTT. Translation: CSVAQGKGNTIYF. Looking up the rest from reference TRBV29-1 and TRBJ1-3 gives the full variable domain: SAVISQKPSRDICQRGTSLTIQCQVDSQVTMMFWYRQQPGQSLTLIATANQGSEATYESGFVIDKFPISRPNLTFSTLTVSNMSPEDSSIYLCSVAQGKGNTIYFGEGSWLTVV.

The genes are TRBV6-5 and TRBJ1-2, with 8 bases aligning to TRBD1. From germline, CDR1 is MNHEY and CDR2 SVGAGI. The CDR3 length is 15 residues. V gave up 6 bases and J gave up 4 bases; unmatched junction bases: 10. CDR3 DNA sequence: TGTGCCAGCAGCCCCGGACAGGGCTTCGGCTATGGCTACACCTTC. Amino acid sequence: CASSPGQGFGYGYTF.

The genes are TRBV5-4 and TRBJ1-2; no clear D gene. The germline gives CDR1 SGHNT, CDR2 YYREEE (reference sequence). CDR3 length: 13 residues. Trimming took off 1 base at V and 4 bases at J, with 8 bases between the two ends. CDR3 region: CASSLPGTYGYTF. CDR3 DNA: TGTGCCAGCAGCTTGCCAGGTACCTATGGCTACACCTTC.

The CDR3 region has the DNA TGTGCCAGCAGCCTGAGGACAGGACCCACTGAAGCTTTCTTT. Translated: CASSLRTGPTEAFF. The chain employs TRBV3-1 (or the pseudogene TRBV3-2) and TRBJ1-1; 7 positions agree with TRBD1. V lost 4 bases, J lost 4 bases, and 6 bases stayed unmatched. This CDR3 contains 14 residues. The germline gives CDR1 LGHDT, CDR2 YNNKEL (reference sequence).

The rearrangement links TRBV6-1 to TRBJ2-2; the D gene is possibly TRBD2 (6 bases). The CDR3 sequence is 15 residues long. The V end was cut by 2 bases, the J end by 4 bases, with 11 bases between. Looked up from germline, CDR1 is MNHNS and CDR2 is SASEGT. This CDR3 reads CASSELRRGTGELFF. DNA for the CDR3: TGTGCCAGCAGTGAACTTAGGCGGGGCACCGGGGAGCTGTTTTTT.

V is TRBV12-5 and J is TRBJ2-7; 11 nucleotides agree with TRBD1. J lost 6 bases, V lost 7 bases, and 8 bases had no gene match. The CDR3 is 14 residues long. Germline assignment: CDR1 LGHNT and CDR2 FRNRAP. The CDR3, as DNA: TGTGCTAGTGTCCGGACCGGGACAGGGGGCGAGCAGTACTTC. Amino acids: CASVRTGTGGEQYF.

This clone was counted once. The CDR3 DNA reads as TGTGCCAGCAGCGTAGATCCGTTGAACACTGAAGCTTTCTTT. Translated, it gives CASSVDPLNTEAFF. J is TRBJ1-1 and V is TRBV9; D is unclear. Trimming shortened V by 0 bases and J by 0 bases, and 6 bases separated the two germline ends. Germline V CDR1 and CDR2: SGDLS, YYNGEE. The CDR3 extends over 14 amino acids.

The rearrangement uses TRBV7-9 and TRBJ2-7; TRBD1 aligns across 8 bases. Germline V gene sequence: CDR1 SEHNR, CDR2 FQNEAQ (reference sequence). V was pared by 3 bases and J by 5 bases, with 3 bases of the junction left unmatched. CDR3 length: 13 amino acids. CDR3 residues: CASSLTGDHEQYF. For the CDR3, the DNA is TGTGCCAGCAGCTTGACAGGGGACCACGAGCAGTACTTC.

The chain uses TRBV5-1 and TRBJ2-2, with D possibly matching TRBD1 (5 bases). There are 13 residues in the CDR3. The germline gives CDR1 SGHRS, CDR2 YFSETQ. V was shortened by 4 bases and J by 6 bases, with 10 bases between the two germline ends. CDR3 protein: CASSTTVSGELFF. Written as DNA, the CDR3 is TGCGCCAGCAGCACGACAGTGTCCGGGGAGCTGTTTTTT.

The chain uses TRBV2 and TRBJ1-1; possible D gene TRBD1, 5 bases. The CDR3 sequence is 11 residues long. The germline V and J ends were trimmed by 9 bases and 1 base, with 6 bases remaining between them. The germline V gene encodes CDR1 SNHLY and CDR2 FYNNEI. The chain's CDR3 is CARGGNTEAFF. Here the CDR3 DNA reads TGTGCCAGGGGGGGGAACACTGAAGCTTTCTTT.

A remark on this clone: Other nucleotide sequences from this sample produce the same CDR3. The chain couples TRBV5-1 to TRBJ2-1; 7 bases fit TRBD2. Germline CDR1 and CDR2: SGHRS and YFSETQ. Trimming removed 0 bases from V and 15 bases from J; junction bases left unmatched: 12. The CDR3 extends over 14 amino acids. The CDR3 spells CASSLDSSGTPRFF. DNA for the CDR3: TGCGCCAGCAGCTTGGATTCGAGCGGGACTCCGCGGTTCTTC.